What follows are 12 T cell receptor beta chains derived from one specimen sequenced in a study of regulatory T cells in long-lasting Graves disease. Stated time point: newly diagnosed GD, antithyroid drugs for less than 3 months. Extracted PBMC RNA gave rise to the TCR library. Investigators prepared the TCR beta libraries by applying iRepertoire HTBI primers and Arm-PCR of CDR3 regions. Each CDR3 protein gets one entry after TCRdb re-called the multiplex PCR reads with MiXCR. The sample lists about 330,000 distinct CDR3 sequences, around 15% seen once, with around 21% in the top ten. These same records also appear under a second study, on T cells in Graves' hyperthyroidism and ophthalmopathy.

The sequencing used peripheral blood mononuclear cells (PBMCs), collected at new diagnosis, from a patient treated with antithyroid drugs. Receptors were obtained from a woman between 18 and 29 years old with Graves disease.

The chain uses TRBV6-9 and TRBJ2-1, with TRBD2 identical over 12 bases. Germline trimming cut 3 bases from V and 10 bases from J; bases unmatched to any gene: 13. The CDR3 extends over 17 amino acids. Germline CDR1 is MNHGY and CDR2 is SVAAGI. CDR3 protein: CASSYRGLAGLTYEQFF. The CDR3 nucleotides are TGTGCCAGCAGTTACCGCGGACTAGCGGGACTAACATACGAGCAGTTCTTC.

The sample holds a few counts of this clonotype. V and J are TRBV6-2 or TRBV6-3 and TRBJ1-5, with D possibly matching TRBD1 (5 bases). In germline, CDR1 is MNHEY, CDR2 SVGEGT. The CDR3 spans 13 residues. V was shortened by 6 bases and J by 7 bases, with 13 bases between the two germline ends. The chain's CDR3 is CASSLTQGQPQHF. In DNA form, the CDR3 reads TGTGCCAGCAGCCTCACCCAGGGACAGCCCCAGCATTTT.

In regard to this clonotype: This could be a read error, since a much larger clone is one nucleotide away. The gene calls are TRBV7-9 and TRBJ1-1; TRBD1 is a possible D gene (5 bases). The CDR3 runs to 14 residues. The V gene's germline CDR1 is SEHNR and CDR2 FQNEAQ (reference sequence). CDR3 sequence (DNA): TGTGCCAGCAGCTCGGGACGGGTGAACACTGAAGCTCTCTTT. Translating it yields CASSSGRVNTEALF.

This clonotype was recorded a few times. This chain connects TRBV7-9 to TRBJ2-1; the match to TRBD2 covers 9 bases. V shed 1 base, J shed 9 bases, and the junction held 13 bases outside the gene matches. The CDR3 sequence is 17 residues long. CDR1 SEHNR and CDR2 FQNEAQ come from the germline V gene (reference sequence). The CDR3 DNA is TGTGCCAGCAGCTTAGGAGCCTCGACAGGTAGCGGGGGTGAGCAGTTCTTC. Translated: CASSLGASTGSGGEQFF.

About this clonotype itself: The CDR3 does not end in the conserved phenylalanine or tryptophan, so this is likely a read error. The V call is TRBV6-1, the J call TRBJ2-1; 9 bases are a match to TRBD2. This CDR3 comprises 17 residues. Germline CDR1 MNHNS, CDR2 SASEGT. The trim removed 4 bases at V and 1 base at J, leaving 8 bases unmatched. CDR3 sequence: CASSGWGSGGSYNEQFI. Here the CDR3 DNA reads TGTGCCAGCAGTGGATGGGGTAGCGGGGGTTCCTACAATGAGCAGTTCATC.

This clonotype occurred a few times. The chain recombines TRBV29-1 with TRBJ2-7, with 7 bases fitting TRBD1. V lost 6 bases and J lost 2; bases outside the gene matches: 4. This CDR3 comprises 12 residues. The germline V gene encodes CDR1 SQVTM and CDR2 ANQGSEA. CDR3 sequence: CSVGTDTYEQYF. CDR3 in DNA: TGCAGCGTCGGGACAGATACCTACGAGCAGTACTTC.

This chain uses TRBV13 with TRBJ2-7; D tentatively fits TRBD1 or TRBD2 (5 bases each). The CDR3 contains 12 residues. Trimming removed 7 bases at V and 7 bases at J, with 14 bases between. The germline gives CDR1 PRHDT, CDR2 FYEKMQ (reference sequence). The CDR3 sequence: CASTRGSQEQYF. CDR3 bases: TGTGCCAGCACCCGGGGCAGTCAGGAGCAGTACTTC.

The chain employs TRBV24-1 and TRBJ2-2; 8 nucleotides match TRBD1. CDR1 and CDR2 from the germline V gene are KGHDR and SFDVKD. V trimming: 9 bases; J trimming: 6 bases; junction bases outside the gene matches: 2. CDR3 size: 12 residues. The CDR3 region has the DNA TGTGCCACCTCACAGGGGGCCGGGGAGCTGTTTTTT. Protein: CATSQGAGELFF.

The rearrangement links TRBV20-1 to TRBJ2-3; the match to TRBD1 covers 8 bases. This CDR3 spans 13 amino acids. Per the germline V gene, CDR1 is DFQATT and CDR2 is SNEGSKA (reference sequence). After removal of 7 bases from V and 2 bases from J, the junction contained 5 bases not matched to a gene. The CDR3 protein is CSGADRDTDTQYF. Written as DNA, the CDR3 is TGCAGTGGGGCGGACAGGGACACAGATACGCAGTATTTT.

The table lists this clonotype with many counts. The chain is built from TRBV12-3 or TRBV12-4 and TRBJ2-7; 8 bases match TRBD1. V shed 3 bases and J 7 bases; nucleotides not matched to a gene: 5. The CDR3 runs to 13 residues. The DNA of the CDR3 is TGTGCCAGCAGTTTCTCAGGGGGCGGGGAGCAGTACTTC. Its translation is CASSFSGGGEQYF.

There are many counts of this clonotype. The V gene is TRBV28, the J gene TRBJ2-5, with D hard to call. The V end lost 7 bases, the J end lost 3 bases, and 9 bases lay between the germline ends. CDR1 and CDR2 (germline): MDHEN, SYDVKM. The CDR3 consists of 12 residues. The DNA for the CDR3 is TGTGCCAGCATATCTGGGGAAGAGACCCAGTACTTC. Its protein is CASISGEETQYF.

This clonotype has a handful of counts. This chain's CDR3 is CASSEGQGVNTGELFF. DNA for the CDR3: TGTGCCAGCAGCGAGGGGCAGGGGGTAAACACCGGGGAGCTGTTTTTT. The genes are TRBV12-3 or TRBV12-4 and TRBJ2-2; 7 bases match TRBD1. The CDR3 length is 16 residues. V gave up 6 bases and J gave up 2 bases; unmatched junction bases: 9.